Shown below are 21 T cell receptor beta chains from a single sample sequenced in a study of blood T cell repertoires in COVID-19. The data were produced by immunoSEQ multiplex PCR, yet TCRdb's version contains in-frame clones alone and is incomplete. Among approximately 29,000 clones, approximately 93% were seen once, and the ten largest hold around 0.83%. The sample taken for sequencing was peripheral blood. The origin of the receptors is a woman aged 70-85 years with COVID-19, enrolled during active disease.

The chain has TRBV19 and TRBJ2-1; D remains unclear. Germline CDR1 and CDR2: LNHDA and SQIVND (reference sequence). There are 16 residues in the CDR3. V gave up 3 bases and J gave up 7 bases, with 19 bases separating them. The DNA of the CDR3 is TGTGCCAGTAGTATGGCTAGGTTTGGTCGTCTGAATGAGCAGTTCTTC. Residues: CASSMARFGRLNEQFF.

The rearrangement uses TRBV30 and TRBJ2-5, with D perhaps TRBD2 (5 bases). Germline V lookup: CDR1 GTSNPN, CDR2 SVGIG (reference sequence). Deletions cut 2 bases from V and 3 bases from J, with 10 bases between. This CDR3 region has 13 residues. As DNA, the CDR3 is TGTGCCTGGAGTTCCAGCGGTGAAGAGACCCAGTACTTC. It translates to CAWSSSGEETQYF.

This chain links TRBV6-2 or TRBV6-3 with TRBJ1-5; TRBD1 matches at 8 bases. The J segment lost 2 bases and the V segment lost 2 bases, leaving 8 bases of the junction unmatched. Germline-derived CDR1 and CDR2 are MNHEY and SVGEGT. CDR3 length equals 17 residues. CDR3 loop: CASSYPEQGVGNQPQHF. The CDR3 DNA is TGTGCCAGCAGTTACCCGGAACAGGGGGTAGGCAATCAGCCCCAGCATTTT.

V and J are TRBV27 and TRBJ1-3; 8 bases are a match to TRBD1. Germline V gene sequence: CDR1 MNHEY, CDR2 SMNVEV (reference sequence). The V segment lost 8 bases and the J segment 10 bases; nucleotides outside the gene matches: 13. This CDR3 contains 14 residues. The CDR3 loop reads CASGDRRSLGTIYF. As DNA, the CDR3 is TGTGCCAGCGGGGACAGGAGGTCGCTAGGTACCATATATTTT.

The V call is TRBV9, the J call TRBJ2-3, with D maybe TRBD1 (5 bases). Trimming took off 3 bases at V and 3 bases at J, with 11 bases between the two ends. The CDR3 contains 14 residues. Germline CDR1 reads SGDLS; CDR2 reads YYNGEE. The CDR3 DNA sequence: TGTGCCAGCAGCGCCGCAACAGGAACAGATACGCAGTATTTT. It is translated as CASSAATGTDTQYF.

The chain carries TRBV28 and TRBJ2-7, with D tentatively TRBD2 (6 bases). The germline V gene has CDR1 MDHEN and CDR2 SYDVKM. The V end lost 8 bases, the J end lost 9 bases, and 14 bases lay between the germline ends. There are 11 residues in the CDR3. In nucleotides, the CDR3 is TGTGCCAGCTCTAGCGTCATCCTGCAGTACTTC. It encodes CASSSVILQYF.

A few counts support this clone. The chain has TRBV5-4 and TRBJ2-7; 11 bases are shared with TRBD2. Germline CDR1 and CDR2: SGHNT and YYREEE (reference sequence). The CDR3 consists of 15 residues. V lost 0 bases, J lost 8 bases, and 7 bases stayed unmatched. For the CDR3, the DNA is TGTGCCAGCAGCTTGGTCACTAGCGGGAGAGTCCAGCAGTACTTC. Amino acid sequence: CASSLVTSGRVQQYF.

The rearrangement links TRBV2 to TRBJ2-1; D not certain. This CDR3 is built from 14 residues. Per germline, CDR1 SNHLY and CDR2 FYNNEI. V lost 4 bases, J lost 1 base, and 8 bases lay in between. The CDR3 DNA sequence: TGTGCCAGCAGTGTTGAGGTATCCTACAATGAGCAGTTCTTC. Translation gives CASSVEVSYNEQFF. The full variable domain, its missing parts supplied by reference TRBV2 and TRBJ2-1, is EPEVTQTPSHQVTQMGQEVILRCVPISNHLYFYWYRQILGQKVEFLVSFYNNEISEKSEIFDDQFSVERPDGSNFTLKIRSTKLEDSAMYFCASSVEVSYNEQFFGPGTRLTVL.

This chain uses TRBV11-2 with TRBJ2-3; 7 positions match TRBD2. V trimming: 4 bases; J trimming: 4 bases; junction bases outside the gene matches: 5. The germline V gene has CDR1 SGHAT and CDR2 FQNNGV. The CDR3 consists of 14 residues. The CDR3 bases are TGTGCCAGCAGCTCCTGGGGGGGGGCAGATACGCAGTATTTT. It translates to CASSSWGGADTQYF.

The V call is TRBV11-3, the J call TRBJ2-2; D not certain. Per germline, CDR1 SGHNT and CDR2 YENEEA. The CDR3 consists of 16 residues. The V end lost 3 bases, the J end lost 0 bases, and 11 bases lay between the germline ends. This CDR3 is CASSLYGGTNTGELFF. CDR3 nucleotide sequence: TGTGCCAGCAGCTTGTATGGCGGTACGAACACCGGGGAGCTGTTTTTT. Using reference TRBV11-3 and TRBJ2-2 for the parts outside the CDR3, the full variable domain is EAGVVQSPRYKIIEKKQPVAFWCNPISGHNTLYWYLQNLGQGPELLIRYENEEAVDDSQLPKDRFSAERLKGVDSTLKIQPAELGDSAVYLCASSLYGGTNTGELFFGEGSRLTVL.

This sequence joins TRBV3-1 (or the pseudogene TRBV3-2) and TRBJ1-1; D possibly corresponds to TRBD1 (5 bases). The CDR3 contains 14 residues. Trimming stripped 0 bases from V and 1 base from J, with 6 bases between. Germline CDR1 reads LGHDT; CDR2 reads YNNKEL (reference sequence). CDR3 region: CASSQEQGNTEAFF. CDR3 sequence (DNA): TGTGCCAGCAGCCAAGAGCAGGGGAACACTGAAGCTTTCTTT.

This chain links TRBV19 with TRBJ1-1; the match to TRBD1 covers 9 bases. Germline V CDR1 and CDR2: LNHDA, SQIVND (reference sequence). The CDR3 length is 19 residues. The V segment lost 7 bases and the J segment 0 bases; nucleotides outside the gene matches: 18. Here the CDR3 reads CASTRGQGAGSRLNTEAFF. CDR3 DNA sequence: TGTGCCAGTACGAGGGGACAGGGTGCTGGGAGTCGATTGAACACTGAAGCTTTCTTT. The full variable domain, its missing parts supplied by reference TRBV19 and TRBJ1-1, is DGGITQSPKYLFRKEGQNVTLSCEQNLNHDAMYWYRQDPGQGLRLIYYSQIVNDFQKGDIAEGYSVSREKKESFPLTVTSAQKNPTAFYLCASTRGQGAGSRLNTEAFFGQGTRLTVV.

The V and J genes are TRBV24-1 and TRBJ1-5; D unresolved. In germline, CDR1 is KGHDR, CDR2 SFDVKD. V was pared by 9 bases and J by 4 bases, with 12 bases between. The CDR3 runs to 13 residues. Here the CDR3 reads CATSGSLNQPQHF. In DNA, the CDR3 is TGTGCCACCTCCGGGTCCCTAAATCAGCCCCAGCATTTT.

This clone appeared a few times. This chain links TRBV15 with TRBJ2-1; D unresolved. V was shortened by 2 bases and J by 0 bases, with 11 bases between the two germline ends. Germline-derived CDR1 and CDR2 are LNHNV and YYDKDF (reference sequence). The CDR3 totals 16 residues. The CDR3 bases are TGTGCCACCAGCAGATCTGCGGCGTACTCCTACAATGAGCAGTTCTTC. Translating gives CATSRSAAYSYNEQFF. Full variable domain (rest looked up from reference TRBV15 and TRBJ2-1): DAMVIQNPRYQVTQFGKPVTLSCSQTLNHNVMYWYQQKSSQAPKLLFHYYDKDFNNEADTPDNFQSRRPNTSFCFLDIRSPGLGDTAMYLCATSRSAAYSYNEQFFGPGTRLTVL.

This clone appeared once. The chain joins TRBV6-1 to TRBJ2-6; perhaps TRBD1 as D (6 bases). This CDR3 has 18 amino acids. V lost 1 base to trimming and J lost 2 bases, with 15 bases between them. Germline CDR1 and CDR2: MNHNS and SASEGT. The CDR3 coding sequence is TGTGCCAGCAGTGAAGGTTTCGCAGGGGCCCCTGGGGCCAACGTCCTGACTTTC. As protein: CASSEGFAGAPGANVLTF.

The gene calls are TRBV28 and TRBJ2-1, with TRBD2 as a possible D gene (5 bases). Trimming removed 4 bases from V and 8 bases from J, with 15 bases in between. Germline V gives CDR1 MDHEN, CDR2 SYDVKM. There are 14 residues in the CDR3. The CDR3 sequence: CASSSPPGIDEQFF. CDR3 in DNA: TGTGCCAGCAGTTCCCCCCCGGGGATCGATGAGCAGTTCTTC.

The chain uses TRBV30 and TRBJ1-1; unclear D gene. The V gene lost 2 bases and the J gene lost 0 bases, with 16 bases spanning the gap. This CDR3 has 16 residues. Germline loops: CDR1 GTSNPN, CDR2 SVGIG (reference sequence). CDR3 residues: CAWSLWRISMNTEAFF. CDR3 sequence (DNA): TGTGCCTGGAGTCTTTGGAGGATTTCCATGAACACTGAAGCTTTCTTT.

The sample holds one count of this clone. The chain has TRBV5-1 and TRBJ2-3, with 8 bases aligning to TRBD2. Germline CDR1 and CDR2: SGHRS and YFSETQ. With 4 bases clipped from V and 3 bases from J, the junction kept 13 bases outside the gene matches. The CDR3 is 17 amino acids. Written as DNA, the CDR3 is TGCGCCAGCAGCCTCGACCTTAGCGGGACTGGGACAGATACGCAGTATTTT. Protein product: CASSLDLSGTGTDTQYF.

This chain joins TRBV9 and TRBJ1-5; a possible D gene is TRBD1 (6 bases). The CDR3 runs to 15 residues. Germline CDR1 reads SGDLS; CDR2 reads YYNGEE. The V and J ends lost 3 bases and 0 bases respectively, with 10 bases between them. As DNA, the CDR3 is TGTGCCAGCAGCGGGGGGCAATATAGCAATCAGCCCCAGCATTTT. Protein product: CASSGGQYSNQPQHF.

The chain combines TRBV18 with TRBJ1-3; 11 nucleotides line up with TRBD1. The germline V gene has CDR1 KGHSH and CDR2 LQKENI. V trimming: 5 bases; J trimming: 1 base; junction bases outside the gene matches: 10. This CDR3 is 18 amino acids long. The CDR3 reads CASSKPGQGVASGNTIYF. The CDR3 coding sequence is TGTGCCAGCTCAAAACCGGGACAGGGGGTAGCGTCTGGAAACACCATATATTTT. The whole variable domain, remainder taken from reference TRBV18 and TRBJ1-3, is NAGVMQNPRHLVRRRGQEARLRCSPMKGHSHVYWYRQLPEEGLKFMVYLQKENIIDESGMPKERFSAEFPKEGPSILRIQQVVRGDSAAYFCASSKPGQGVASGNTIYFGEGSWLTVV.

CDR3 sequence: CASSLVGARYNSPLHF. The CDR3 bases are TGCGCCAGCAGCTTGGTGGGGGCGAGGTATAATTCACCCCTCCACTTT. The chain uses TRBV5-1 and TRBJ1-6; a possible D gene is TRBD1 (6 bases). Per the germline V gene, CDR1 is SGHRS and CDR2 is YFSETQ. V was clipped by 0 bases and J by 4 bases, with 11 bases between them. This CDR3 region has 16 residues.